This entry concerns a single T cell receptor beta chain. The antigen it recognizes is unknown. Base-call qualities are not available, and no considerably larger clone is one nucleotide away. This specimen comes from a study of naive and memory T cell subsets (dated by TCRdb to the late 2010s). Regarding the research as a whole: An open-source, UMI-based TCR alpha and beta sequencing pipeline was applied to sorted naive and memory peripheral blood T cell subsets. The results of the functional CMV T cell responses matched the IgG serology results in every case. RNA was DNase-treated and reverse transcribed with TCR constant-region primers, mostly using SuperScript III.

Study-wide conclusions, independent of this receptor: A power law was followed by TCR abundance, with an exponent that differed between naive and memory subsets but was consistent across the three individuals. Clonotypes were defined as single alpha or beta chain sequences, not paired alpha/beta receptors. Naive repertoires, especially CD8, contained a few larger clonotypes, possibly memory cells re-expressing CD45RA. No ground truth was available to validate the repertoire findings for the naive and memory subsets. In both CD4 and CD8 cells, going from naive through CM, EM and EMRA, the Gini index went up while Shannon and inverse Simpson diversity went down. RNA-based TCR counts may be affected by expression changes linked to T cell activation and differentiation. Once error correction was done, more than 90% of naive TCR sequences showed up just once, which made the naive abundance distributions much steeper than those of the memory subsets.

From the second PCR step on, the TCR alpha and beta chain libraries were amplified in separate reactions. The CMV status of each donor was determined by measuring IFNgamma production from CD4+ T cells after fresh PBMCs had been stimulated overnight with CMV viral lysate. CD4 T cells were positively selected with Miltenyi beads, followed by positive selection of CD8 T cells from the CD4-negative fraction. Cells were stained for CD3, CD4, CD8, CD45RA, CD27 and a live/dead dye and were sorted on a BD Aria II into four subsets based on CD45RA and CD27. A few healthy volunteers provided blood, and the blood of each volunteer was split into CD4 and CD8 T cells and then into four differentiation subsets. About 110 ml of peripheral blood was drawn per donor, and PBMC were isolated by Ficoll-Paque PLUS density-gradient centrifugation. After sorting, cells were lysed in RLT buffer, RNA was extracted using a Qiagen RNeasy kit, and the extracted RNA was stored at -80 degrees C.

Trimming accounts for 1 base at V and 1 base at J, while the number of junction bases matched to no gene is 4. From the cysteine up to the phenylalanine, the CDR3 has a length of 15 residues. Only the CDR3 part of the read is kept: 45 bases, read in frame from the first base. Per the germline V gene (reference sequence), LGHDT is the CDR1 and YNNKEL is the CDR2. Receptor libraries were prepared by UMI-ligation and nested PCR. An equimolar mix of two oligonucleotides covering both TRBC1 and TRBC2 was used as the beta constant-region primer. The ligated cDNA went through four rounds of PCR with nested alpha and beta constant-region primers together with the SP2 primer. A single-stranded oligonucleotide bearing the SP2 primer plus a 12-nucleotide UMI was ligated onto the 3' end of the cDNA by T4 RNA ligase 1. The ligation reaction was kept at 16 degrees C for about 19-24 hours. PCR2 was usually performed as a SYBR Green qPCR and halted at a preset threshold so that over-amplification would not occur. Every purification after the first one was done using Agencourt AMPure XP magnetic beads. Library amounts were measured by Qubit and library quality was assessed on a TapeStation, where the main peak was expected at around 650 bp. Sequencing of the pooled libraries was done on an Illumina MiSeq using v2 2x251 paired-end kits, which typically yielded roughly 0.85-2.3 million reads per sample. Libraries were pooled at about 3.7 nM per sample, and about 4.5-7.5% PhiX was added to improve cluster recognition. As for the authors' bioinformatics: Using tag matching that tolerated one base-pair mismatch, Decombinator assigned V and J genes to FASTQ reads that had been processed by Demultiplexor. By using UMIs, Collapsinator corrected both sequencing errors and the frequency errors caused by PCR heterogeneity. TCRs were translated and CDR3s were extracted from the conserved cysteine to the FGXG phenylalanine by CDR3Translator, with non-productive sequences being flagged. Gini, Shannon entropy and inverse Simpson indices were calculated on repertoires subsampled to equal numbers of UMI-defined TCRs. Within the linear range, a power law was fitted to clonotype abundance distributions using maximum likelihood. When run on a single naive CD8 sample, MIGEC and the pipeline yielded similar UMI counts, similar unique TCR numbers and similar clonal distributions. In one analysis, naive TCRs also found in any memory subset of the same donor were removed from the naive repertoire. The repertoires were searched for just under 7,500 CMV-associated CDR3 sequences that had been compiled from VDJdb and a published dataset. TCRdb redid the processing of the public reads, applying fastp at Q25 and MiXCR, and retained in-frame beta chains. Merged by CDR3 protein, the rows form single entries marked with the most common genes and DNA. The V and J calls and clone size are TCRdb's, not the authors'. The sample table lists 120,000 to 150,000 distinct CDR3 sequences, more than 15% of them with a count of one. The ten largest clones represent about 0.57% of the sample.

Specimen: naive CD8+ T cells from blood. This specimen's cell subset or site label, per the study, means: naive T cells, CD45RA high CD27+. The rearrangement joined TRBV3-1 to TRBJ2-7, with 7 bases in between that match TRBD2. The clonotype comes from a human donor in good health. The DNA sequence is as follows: TGTGCCAGCAGCCAAGCGCTAGCGGCGTCCTACGAGCAGTACTTC. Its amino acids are CASSQALAASYEQYF.